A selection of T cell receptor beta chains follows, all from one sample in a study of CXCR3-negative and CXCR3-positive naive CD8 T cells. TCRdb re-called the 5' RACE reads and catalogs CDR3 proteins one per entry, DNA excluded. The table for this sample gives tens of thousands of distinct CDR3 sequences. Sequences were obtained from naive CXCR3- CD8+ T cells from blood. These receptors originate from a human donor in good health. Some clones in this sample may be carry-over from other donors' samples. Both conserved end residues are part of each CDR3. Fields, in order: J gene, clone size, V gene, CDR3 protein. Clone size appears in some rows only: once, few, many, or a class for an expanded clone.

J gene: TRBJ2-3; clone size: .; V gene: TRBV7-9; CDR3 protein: CASSFLGPSNTDTQYF
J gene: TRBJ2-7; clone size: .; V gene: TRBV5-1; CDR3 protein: CASGDSLAGNYEQYF
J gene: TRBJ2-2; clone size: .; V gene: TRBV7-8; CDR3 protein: CASRGGPGTGELFF
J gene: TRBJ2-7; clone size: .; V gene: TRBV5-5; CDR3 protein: CASSLAGPQGAYEQYF
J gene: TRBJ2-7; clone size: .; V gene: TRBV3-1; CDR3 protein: CASSQDRGLEQTSYEQYF
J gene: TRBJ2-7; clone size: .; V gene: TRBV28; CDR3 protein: CASSFAGGSEQYF
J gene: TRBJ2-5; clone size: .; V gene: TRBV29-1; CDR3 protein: CSVDGDLGLEETQYF
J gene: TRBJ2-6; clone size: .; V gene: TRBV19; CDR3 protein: CARSISRYGANVLTF
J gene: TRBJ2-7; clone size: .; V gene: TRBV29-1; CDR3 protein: CSVEGSGRSYEQYF
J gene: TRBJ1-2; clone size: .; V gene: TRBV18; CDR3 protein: CASTPNVGSFHGYTF
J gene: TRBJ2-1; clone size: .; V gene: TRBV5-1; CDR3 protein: CASRVGNEQFF
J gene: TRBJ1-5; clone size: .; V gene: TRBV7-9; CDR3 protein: CASSPIKTGSNQPQHF
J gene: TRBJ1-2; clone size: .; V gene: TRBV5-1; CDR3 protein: CASSWSDGFYGYTF
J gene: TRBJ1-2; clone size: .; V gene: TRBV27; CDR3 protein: CASSMTGTYGYTF
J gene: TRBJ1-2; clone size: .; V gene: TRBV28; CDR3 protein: CASSPTFWRDRGNYGYTF
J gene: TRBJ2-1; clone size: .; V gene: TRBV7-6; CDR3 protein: CASSNYRGVYNEQFF
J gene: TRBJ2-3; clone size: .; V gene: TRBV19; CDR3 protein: CASSIYGDDTQYF
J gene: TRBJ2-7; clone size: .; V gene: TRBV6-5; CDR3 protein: CATSQGLGKYEQYF
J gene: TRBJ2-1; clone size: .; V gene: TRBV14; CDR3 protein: CASSQAGGGLGEQFF
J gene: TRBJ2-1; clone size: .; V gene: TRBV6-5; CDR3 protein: CASSLTSGTYNEQFF
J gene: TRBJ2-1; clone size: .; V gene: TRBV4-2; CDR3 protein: CASSPGLAGAPGSYNEQFF
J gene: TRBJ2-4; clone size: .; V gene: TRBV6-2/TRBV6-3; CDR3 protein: CASRAEGGTLAKNIQYF
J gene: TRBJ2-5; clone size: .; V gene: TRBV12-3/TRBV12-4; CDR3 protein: CASRELGTSGKETQYF
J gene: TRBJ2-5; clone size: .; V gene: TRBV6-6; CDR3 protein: CASSYSLQGQETQYF
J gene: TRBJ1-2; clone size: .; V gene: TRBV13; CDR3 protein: CASSLVAGVNYGYTF
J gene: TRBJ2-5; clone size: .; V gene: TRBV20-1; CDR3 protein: CSARRRGAETQYF
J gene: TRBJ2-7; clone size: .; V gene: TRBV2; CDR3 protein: CATIGTQNSYEQYF
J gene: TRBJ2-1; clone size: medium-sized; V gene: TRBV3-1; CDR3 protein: CASSWTSGNEQFF
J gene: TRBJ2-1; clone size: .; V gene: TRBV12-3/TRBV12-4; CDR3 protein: CASSRPRTGPNEQFF
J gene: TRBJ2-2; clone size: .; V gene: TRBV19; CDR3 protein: CASSIDPVGAGELFF
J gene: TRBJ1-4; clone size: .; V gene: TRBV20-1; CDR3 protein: CSAEGGTGPFGEKLFF
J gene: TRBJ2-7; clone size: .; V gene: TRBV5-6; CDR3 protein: CASSGWGGREQYF
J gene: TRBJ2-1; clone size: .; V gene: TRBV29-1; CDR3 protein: CSVRVSGGQGEQFF
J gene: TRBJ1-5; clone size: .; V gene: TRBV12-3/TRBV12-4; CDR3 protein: CASRDSDYNQPQHF
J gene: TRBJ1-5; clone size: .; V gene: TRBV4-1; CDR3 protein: CASSQDTADALGNQPQHF
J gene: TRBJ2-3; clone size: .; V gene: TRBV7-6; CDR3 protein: CASSSAGTATTDTQYF
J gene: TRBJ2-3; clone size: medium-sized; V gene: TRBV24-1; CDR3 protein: CATSDLGTTSTDTQYF
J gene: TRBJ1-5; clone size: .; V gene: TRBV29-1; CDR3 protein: CSVEVGYGNQPQHF
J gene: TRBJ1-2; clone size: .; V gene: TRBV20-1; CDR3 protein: CSALNGQGGYTF
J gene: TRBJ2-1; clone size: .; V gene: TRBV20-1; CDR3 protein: CSAESSLPGLAGVSSYNEQFF
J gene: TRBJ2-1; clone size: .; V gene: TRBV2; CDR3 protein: CAGQTGHEQFF
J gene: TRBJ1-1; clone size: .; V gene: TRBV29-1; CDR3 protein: CSVESPDMNTEAFF
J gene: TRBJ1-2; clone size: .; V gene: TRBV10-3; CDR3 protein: CAISAITTDTHYYGYTF
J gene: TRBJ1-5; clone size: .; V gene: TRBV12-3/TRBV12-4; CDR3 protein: CASSPGSNQPQHF
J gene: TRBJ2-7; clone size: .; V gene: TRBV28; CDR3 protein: CASSGGPNYEQYF
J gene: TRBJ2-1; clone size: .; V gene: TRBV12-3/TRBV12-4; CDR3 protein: CASSEAPGTAINEQFF
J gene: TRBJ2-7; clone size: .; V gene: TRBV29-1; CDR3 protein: CSVEDRGGAYEQYF
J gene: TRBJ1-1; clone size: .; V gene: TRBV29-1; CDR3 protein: CSVLTGNTEAFF
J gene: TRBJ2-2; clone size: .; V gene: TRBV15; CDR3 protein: CATSRERSLNTGELFF
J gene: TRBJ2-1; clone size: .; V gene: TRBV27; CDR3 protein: CASSLIGGPYNEQFF
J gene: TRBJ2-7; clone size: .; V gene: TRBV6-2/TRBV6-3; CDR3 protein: CASCPQTRHTYEQYF
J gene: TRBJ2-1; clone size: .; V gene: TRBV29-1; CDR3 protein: CSVEGSTSGIYNEQFF
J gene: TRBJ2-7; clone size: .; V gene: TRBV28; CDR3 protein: CASSFQGYSYEQYF
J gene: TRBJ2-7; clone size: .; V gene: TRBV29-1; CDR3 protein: CSVDRTDSYEQYF
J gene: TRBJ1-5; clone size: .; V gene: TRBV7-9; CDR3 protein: CASSPSPGQGAFSNQPQHF
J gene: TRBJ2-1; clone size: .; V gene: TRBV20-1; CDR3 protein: CSATETPRGRGYRNEQFF
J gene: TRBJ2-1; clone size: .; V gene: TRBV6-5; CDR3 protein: CATINRGEQFF